This T cell receptor (beta chain) was obtained from a study of naive and memory T cell subsets. Study-wide results and limits: Especially in CD8 cells, naive repertoires contained a few larger clonotypes, possibly CD45RA-re-expressing memory cells.

Cells stained for CD3, CD4, CD8, CD45RA, CD27 and viability were sorted into four CD45RA/CD27 subsets. Trimming removed 5 bases from V and 7 bases from J; junction bases left unmatched: 14. The germline V gene has CDR1 MNHEY and CDR2 SMNVEV (reference sequence). The CDR3 runs 18 residues. This clonotype was picked up a small number of times. The antigen is undetermined. The beta constant-region primer was an equimolar mix of two oligonucleotides covering TRBC1 and TRBC2. Ligated cDNA was amplified by four rounds of PCR with nested alpha and beta constant-region primers and SP2. TCRdb re-called the UMI-ligation and nested PCR reads with MiXCR, one entry per CDR3 protein. This table has 99,000 or so distinct CDR3 sequences, roughly 14% appearing once.

The sequence derives from a human donor in good health. Sample: naive CD8+ T cells from blood. J is TRBJ2-1 and V is TRBV27, with 13 bases that match TRBD2. The CDR3 loop is CASSPRGLAGQGENEQFF. CDR3 sequence (DNA): TGTGCCAGCAGTCCTAGGGGACTAGCGGGACAAGGTGAAAATGAGCAGTTCTTC.